This T cell receptor (beta chain) was captured in a study of blood T cell repertoires in COVID-19. About the study: Sites across the United States, Italy and Spain contributed samples from acute and convalescent COVID-19.

Clones were sequenced by immunoSEQ multiplex PCR, and TCRdb holds only the in-frame ones, with some missing. The sample has about 110,000 clones; just under 90% are singletons. V dropped 4 bases and J dropped 0 bases, with 17 bases sitting between them. The germline gives CDR1 SGHRS, CDR2 YFSETQ. The length of the CDR3 is 16 residues. The chain employs TRBV5-1 and TRBJ2-7; weak D call: TRBD1 (5 bases). The origin of this receptor is a human donor in a cohort sampled during active COVID-19. Sequenced: peripheral blood. The CDR3, as DNA: TGCGCCAGCAGCCCCCGCCAGGGCGAAAGCTCCTACGAGCAGTACTTC. Its protein product is CASSPRQGESSYEQYF.